Shown below are 10 T cell receptor beta chains from a single sample sequenced in a study of blood T cell repertoires in COVID-19. Clones were read by immunoSEQ multiplex PCR, and TCRdb kept only the in-frame ones, dropping some. The table lists around 130,000 clones, 65% to 80% of them singletons. The specimen was peripheral blood. These receptors all come from a man over 45 with acute or convalescent COVID-19.

In its sample, this clone was seen a few times. The chain couples TRBV10-1 to TRBJ1-1, with TRBD1 matching over 7 bases. This CDR3 region has 13 residues. Per the germline V gene, CDR1 is WNHNN and CDR2 is SYGVQD (reference sequence). V lost 6 bases and J lost 3; bases outside the gene matches: 4. The CDR3 nucleotides are TGCGCCAGCAGGAGGGGGCAATACACTGAAGCTTTCTTT. Translation gives CASRRGQYTEAFF.

J is TRBJ1-2 and V is TRBV19; 9 nucleotides line up with TRBD1. Germline assignment: CDR1 LNHDA and CDR2 SQIVND (reference sequence). The CDR3 loop spans 15 amino acids. After removal of 7 bases from V and 8 bases from J, the junction contained 14 bases not matched to a gene. Here the CDR3 reads CASTPGTGSPRGYTF. CDR3 sequence (DNA): TGTGCCAGTACCCCGGGGACAGGGTCCCCCAGGGGCTACACCTTC.

The chain couples TRBV15 to TRBJ1-2, with D unresolved. CDR1 and CDR2 from the germline V gene are LNHNV and YYDKDF (reference sequence). There are 13 residues in the CDR3. Trimming removed 3 bases at V and 1 base at J, with 6 bases between. The CDR3 reads CATSRGDNYGYTF. CDR3 sequence (DNA): TGTGCCACCAGCAGGGGAGATAACTATGGCTACACCTTC.

J is TRBJ1-1 and V is TRBV11-2, with D tentatively TRBD1 (5 bases). The germline V gene has CDR1 SGHAT and CDR2 FQNNGV. CDR3 length: 14 amino acids. Trimming stripped 1 base from V and 1 base from J, with 7 bases between. The CDR3 spells CASSLGRGNTEAFF. CDR3 in DNA: TGTGCCAGCAGCTTAGGAAGGGGGAACACTGAAGCTTTCTTT.

V gene TRBV7-9 combines with J gene TRBJ1-4; possibly TRBD1 for D (6 bases). The CDR3 sequence is 12 residues long. Germline lookup yields CDR1 SEHNR and CDR2 FQNEAQ (reference sequence). Trimming stripped 10 bases from V and 8 bases from J, with 14 bases between. CDR3 amino acids: CAITGSGEKLFF. Written as DNA, the CDR3 is TGTGCCATCACAGGGTCGGGGGAAAAACTGTTTTTT.

The gene calls are TRBV5-5 and TRBJ1-4; D might be TRBD1 (6 bases). CDR3 size: 13 residues. Per germline, CDR1 SGHKS and CDR2 YYEKEE (reference sequence). Trimming removed 2 bases from V and 8 bases from J, with 10 bases in between. Here the CDR3 DNA reads TGTGCCAGCAGCTTCGGACAGACGGAAAAACTGTTTTTT. As protein: CASSFGQTEKLFF.

This clone came up once. The rearrangement uses TRBV3-1 (or the pseudogene TRBV3-2) and TRBJ2-4, with TRBD1 matching 11 bases. Looked up from germline, CDR1 is LGHDT and CDR2 is YNNKEL (reference sequence). The CDR3 contains 17 residues. The V segment lost 4 bases and the J segment 3 bases; nucleotides outside the gene matches: 8. The CDR3 loop reads CASSRRGQGADKNIQYF. The CDR3 DNA sequence: TGTGCCAGCAGCCGCCGCGGACAGGGGGCGGACAAAAACATTCAGTACTTC.

The rearrangement joins TRBV27 to TRBJ1-2; D unresolved. V gave up 8 bases and J gave up 5 bases, with 9 bases separating them. Germline V lookup: CDR1 MNHEY, CDR2 SMNVEV (reference sequence). CDR3 length equals 11 residues. The chain's CDR3 is CASGHGYGYTF. CDR3 nucleotides: TGTGCCAGCGGCCACGGGTATGGCTACACCTTC.

The gene calls are TRBV10-3 and TRBJ2-7; 11 positions agree with TRBD1. V dropped 6 bases and J dropped 5; count of bases not matched to a gene: 12. The germline V gene has CDR1 ENHRY and CDR2 SYGVKD. The CDR3 consists of 16 residues. CDR3 amino acids: CAISNHGDRGVHEQYV. CDR3 sequence (DNA): TGTGCCATCAGCAACCACGGGGACAGGGGGGTCCACGAGCAGTACGTC.

CDR3 DNA: TGTGCCAGCAGCCCCCTCTACAGGGGGTCCCAGGGCTACACCTTC. The encoded protein is CASSPLYRGSQGYTF. V gene TRBV11-2 combines with J gene TRBJ1-2; 8 bases align to TRBD1. Germline V lookup: CDR1 SGHAT, CDR2 FQNNGV. V shed 5 bases, J shed 8 bases, and the junction held 13 bases outside the gene matches. CDR3 length: 15 amino acids.